The sample holds a few counts of the clone carrying this T cell receptor (beta chain). What it recognizes is unknown. The CDR3 covers 17 residues. V was pared by 2 bases and J by 2 bases, with 17 bases between. Looked up from germline, CDR1 is SGHRS and CDR2 is YFSETQ. This sample is drawn from a study of identical twins. Overall study results and limits: Fewer insertions characterized abundant cord blood beta clonotypes, whereas memory repertoires showed none.

Template switching supplied a universal primer site; unique molecular identifiers were carried on the cDNA. Using its own MiXCR run on the 5' RACE reads, TCRdb lists one record per CDR3 protein. The profile shows approximately 690,000 distinct CDR3 sequences, roughly 6.2% of them singletons. The rearrangement joins TRBV5-1 to TRBJ1-5; no firm D call. The TCR originated in a man in his late teens or twenties in good health. Sequenced: naive T cells sorted from blood. The CDR3 DNA reads as TGCGCCAGCAGCTTTGAGCCTCTAGGTGAGGGCAATCAGCCCCAGCATTTT. It encodes CASSFEPLGEGNQPQHF.